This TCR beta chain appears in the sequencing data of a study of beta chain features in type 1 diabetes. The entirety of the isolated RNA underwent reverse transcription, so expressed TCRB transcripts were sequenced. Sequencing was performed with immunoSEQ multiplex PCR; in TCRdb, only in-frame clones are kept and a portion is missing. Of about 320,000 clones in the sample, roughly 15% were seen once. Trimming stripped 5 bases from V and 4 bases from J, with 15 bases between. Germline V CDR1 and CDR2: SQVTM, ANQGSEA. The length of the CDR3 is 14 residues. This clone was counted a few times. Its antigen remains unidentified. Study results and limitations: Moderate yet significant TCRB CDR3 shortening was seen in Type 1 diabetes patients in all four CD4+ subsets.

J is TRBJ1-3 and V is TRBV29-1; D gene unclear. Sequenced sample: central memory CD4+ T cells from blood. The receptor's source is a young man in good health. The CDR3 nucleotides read TGCAGCGTTTCATACATAGGGAGCGGAAACACCATATATTTT. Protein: CSVSYIGSGNTIYF.